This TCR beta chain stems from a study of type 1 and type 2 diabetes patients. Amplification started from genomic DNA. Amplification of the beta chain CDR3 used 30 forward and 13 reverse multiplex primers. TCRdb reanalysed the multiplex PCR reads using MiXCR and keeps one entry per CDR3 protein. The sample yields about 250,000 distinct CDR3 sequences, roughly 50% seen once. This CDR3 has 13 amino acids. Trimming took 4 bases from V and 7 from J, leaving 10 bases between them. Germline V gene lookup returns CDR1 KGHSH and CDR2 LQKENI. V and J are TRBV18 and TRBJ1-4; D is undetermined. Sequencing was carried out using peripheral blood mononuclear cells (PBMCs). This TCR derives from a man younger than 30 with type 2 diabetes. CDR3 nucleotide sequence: TGTGCCAGCTCACAGGGAGTGGGTGAAAAACTGTTTTTT. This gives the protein CASSQGVGEKLFF.